The 29 T cell receptor beta chains reported below all come from one sample, sequenced in a study of shared clonotypes between healthy human individuals. Profiled with immunoSEQ multiplex PCR; TCRdb holds only in-frame clones, not every one. The table records over 300,000 clones, around 86% of them present only once. Material for sequencing was memory CD8+ T cells sorted from blood. Indicated subset: CD45RO+ cells pooled with CCR7-negative TemRA cells. The receptors were sampled from a man aged 18-30 years in good health.

This clone was counted a single time. V gene TRBV29-1 combines with J gene TRBJ1-2, with 7 positions matching TRBD1. V lost 0 bases and J lost 2; bases outside the gene matches: 6. In germline, CDR1 is SQVTM, CDR2 ANQGSEA. The length of the CDR3 is 15 residues. The CDR3 loop reads CSVEDQARGNYGYTF. In DNA form, the CDR3 reads TGCAGCGTTGAAGATCAAGCCAGGGGGAACTATGGCTACACCTTC. The full variable domain, with the rest looked up from reference TRBV29-1 and TRBJ1-2, is SAVISQKPSRDICQRGTSLTIQCQVDSQVTMMFWYRQQPGQSLTLIATANQGSEATYESGFVIDKFPISRPNLTFSTLTVSNMSPEDSSIYLCSVEDQARGNYGYTFGSGTRLTVV.

V usage is TRBV5-1 and J usage is TRBJ2-1; 11 nucleotides line up with TRBD1. CDR3 size: 18 residues. V lost 5 bases to trimming and J lost 0 bases; unmatched junction nucleotides: 10. CDR1 and CDR2 (germline): SGHRS, YFSETQ. CDR3 coding DNA: TGCGCCAGCAGTACACCGGACAGGGGGCTCCTCTCCTACAATGAGCAGTTCTTC. It is translated as CASSTPDRGLLSYNEQFF.

The rearrangement uses TRBV28 and TRBJ2-1; D uncertain. Trimming cost V 3 bases and J 2 bases, with 8 bases left between them. CDR3 length equals 14 residues. In germline, CDR1 is MDHEN, CDR2 SYDVKM. DNA for the CDR3: TGTGCCAGCAGTTTTGAGAGGACCTACAATGAGCAGTTCTTC. Amino acids: CASSFERTYNEQFF.

The chain uses TRBV7-9 and TRBJ2-1; D perhaps matches TRBD1 (5 bases). The CDR3 sequence is 13 residues long. Germline loops: CDR1 SEHNR, CDR2 FQNEAQ (reference sequence). Trimming took 5 bases from V and 6 from J, leaving 11 bases between them. This chain's CDR3 is CASSLQGSNEQFF. The DNA for the CDR3 is TGTGCCAGCAGCCTCCAGGGATCCAATGAGCAGTTCTTC.

The chain uses TRBV9 and TRBJ2-3; D may correspond to TRBD1 or TRBD2 (6 bases each). The V gene's germline CDR1 is SGDLS and CDR2 YYNGEE. This CDR3 has 16 amino acids. The V and J ends lost 4 bases and 4 bases respectively, with 19 bases between them. CDR3 residues: CASSPFGLWGPDTQYF. CDR3 bases: TGTGCCAGCAGCCCTTTTGGACTATGGGGGCCAGATACGCAGTATTTT.

This chain links TRBV7-9 with TRBJ2-7, with 10 bases that match TRBD1. Germline CDR1 reads SEHNR; CDR2 reads FQNEAQ (reference sequence). V lost 4 bases, J lost 5 bases, and 8 bases stayed unmatched. The CDR3 has 15 amino acids. The CDR3 loop is CASSSSTGGFHEQYF. CDR3 coding DNA: TGTGCCAGCAGCTCTTCGACAGGGGGCTTCCACGAGCAGTACTTC.

The gene calls are TRBV4-1 and TRBJ1-3; D unclear. V was shortened by 11 bases and J by 4 bases, with 24 bases between the two germline ends. The germline V gene has CDR1 MGHRA and CDR2 YSYEKL. There are 16 residues in the CDR3. The CDR3 loop is CAVRGLILGGGNTIYF. The CDR3 coding sequence is TGCGCCGTCAGAGGCCTGATACTAGGTGGAGGAAACACCATATATTTT.

This clone has a handful of counts. This chain joins TRBV5-6 and TRBJ2-1, with D perhaps TRBD1 (6 bases). This CDR3 region has 12 residues. CDR1 SGHDT and CDR2 YYEEEE come from the germline V gene. Trimming removed 3 bases at V and 9 bases at J, with 10 bases between. CDR3 sequence (DNA): TGTGCCAGCAGCTCACAGGGCGGTGAGCAGTTCTTC. Its protein product is CASSSQGGEQFF.

The V gene is TRBV28, the J gene TRBJ2-7; TRBD2 matches 10 bases. From germline, CDR1 is MDHEN and CDR2 SYDVKM. V gave up 5 bases and J gave up 4 bases; unmatched junction bases: 11. The CDR3 spans 16 residues. CDR3 region: CASSLSGAGGIYEQYF. The CDR3 bases are TGTGCCAGCAGTCTCTCGGGAGCGGGAGGGATTTACGAGCAGTACTTC.

This clone appeared once. The genes are TRBV6-5 and TRBJ2-7; TRBD1 aligns across 7 bases. Germline CDR1 is MNHEY and CDR2 is SVGAGI. Trimming took 8 bases from V and 3 from J; bases not matched to a gene: 7. The CDR3 covers 13 residues. CDR3 sequence reads: CASQPGQYYEQYF. The CDR3 nucleotides read TGTGCCAGCCAACCGGGACAGTACTACGAGCAGTACTTC.

The V and J genes are TRBV11-2 and TRBJ2-7, with 8 bases identical to TRBD1. The CDR3 is made up of 14 amino acids. V trimming: 1 base; J trimming: 3 bases; junction bases outside the gene matches: 2. In germline, CDR1 is SGHAT, CDR2 FQNNGV. CDR3 nucleotides: TGTGCCAGCAGCTTAGGGACAGGGAACTACGAGCAGTACTTC. Translation gives CASSLGTGNYEQYF.

V is TRBV5-6 and J is TRBJ2-3; D possibly matches TRBD1 or TRBD2 (5 bases each). The V gene lost 0 bases and the J gene lost 4 bases, with 6 bases spanning the gap. CDR1 is SGHDT, CDR2 YYEEEE, per germline. The length of the CDR3 is 13 residues. The CDR3 coding sequence is TGTGCCAGCAGCTTGGGGGGGTCAGATACGCAGTATTTT. It translates to CASSLGGSDTQYF.

CDR3 nucleotide sequence: TGTGCCTGGAGTGTACCAGGGCTCGGCTACACCTTC. It translates to CAWSVPGLGYTF. The genes are TRBV30 and TRBJ1-2, with a possible D match to TRBD1 (5 bases). CDR3 length equals 12 residues. Germline V gene lookup returns CDR1 GTSNPN and CDR2 SVGIG (reference sequence). Trimming left V 0 bases short and J 8 bases short, with 10 bases between.

The V gene is TRBV7-6, the J gene TRBJ1-3; D ambiguous. The V end was cut by 1 base, the J end by 0 bases, with 10 bases between. This CDR3 has 16 amino acids. The germline V gene has CDR1 SGHVS and CDR2 FNYEAQ. The CDR3: CASSLVGWGSGNTIYF. The CDR3 DNA is TGTGCCAGCAGCTTAGTAGGGTGGGGCTCTGGAAACACCATATATTTT.

V gene TRBV6-7 combines with J gene TRBJ1-5; no reliable D call. TRBV6-7 is annotated as an ORF whose role is uncertain. V lost 2 bases and J 0 bases, leaving 11 bases between the germline ends. The CDR3 length is 16 residues. The CDR3 DNA reads as TGTGCCAGCAGTTACGATTCGGGTAATAGCAATCAGCCCCAGCATTTT. Translating gives CASSYDSGNSNQPQHF.

This clone appeared many times. J is TRBJ1-1 and V is TRBV4-3; D call uncertain. The CDR3 has 13 amino acids. The V end was cut by 4 bases, the J end by 0 bases, with 6 bases between. In germline, CDR1 is LGHNA, CDR2 YSLEER. The DNA for the CDR3 is TGCGCCAGCAGCCCCGGAATGAACACTGAAGCTTTCTTT. Translating it yields CASSPGMNTEAFF.

The rearrangement links TRBV9 to TRBJ2-3; 10 bases map to TRBD2. The germline gives CDR1 SGDLS, CDR2 YYNGEE. The length of the CDR3 is 18 residues. V dropped 0 bases and J dropped 2; count of bases not matched to a gene: 9. CDR3 coding DNA: TGTGCCAGCAGCGTAGATGATAGCGGGGGGCCCGTCACAGATACGCAGTATTTT. This translates into CASSVDDSGGPVTDTQYF.

The CDR3 is CASSLATGRYFETQYF. For the CDR3, the DNA is TGTGCCAGCAGCTTGGCGACGGGACGGTATTTTGAGACCCAGTACTTC. V is TRBV5-6 and J is TRBJ2-5; D assignment may be TRBD1 or TRBD2 (5 bases each). The V and J ends lost 0 bases and 5 bases respectively, with 17 bases between them. There are 16 residues in the CDR3. Germline V gives CDR1 SGHDT, CDR2 YYEEEE.

V and J are TRBV10-3 and TRBJ2-7; D not certain. Germline V gene lookup returns CDR1 ENHRY and CDR2 SYGVKD. With 8 bases removed from V and 1 base from J, the gap between germline ends came to 6 bases. The length of the CDR3 is 11 residues. As DNA, the CDR3 is TGTGCCATCGGGGTTTCCTACGAGCAGTACTTC. Amino acid sequence: CAIGVSYEQYF.

This chain links TRBV4-3 with TRBJ1-1, with a weak D call TRBD1 (6 bases). V gave up 0 bases and J gave up 6 bases, with 11 bases separating them. The length of the CDR3 is 14 residues. CDR1 is LGHNA and CDR2 is YSLEER in the germline V gene. CDR3 amino acids: CASSQDQGIAEAFF. The CDR3 DNA reads TGCGCCAGCAGCCAAGATCAGGGGATCGCTGAAGCTTTCTTT.

The chain carries TRBV4-2 and TRBJ2-4, with TRBD1 matching 7 bases. Germline assignment: CDR1 LGHNA and CDR2 YNFKEQ. The CDR3 runs 16 residues. V gave up 5 bases and J gave up 0 bases; unmatched junction bases: 7. DNA for the CDR3: TGTGCCAGCAGCTTGGCCAGGGGGAGAGCCAAAAACATTCAGTACTTC. It translates to CASSLARGRAKNIQYF.

The gene calls are TRBV5-6 and TRBJ2-7, with 11 bases matching TRBD2. Germline CDR1 reads SGHDT; CDR2 reads YYEEEE. The CDR3 runs 15 residues. V trimming: 4 bases; J trimming: 7 bases; junction bases outside the gene matches: 10. The DNA for the CDR3 is TGTGCCAGCAGCGCCCACGGTAGCGGGGGGGCGGAGCAGTACTTC. Translation: CASSAHGSGGAEQYF.

The J gene is TRBJ2-7, the V gene TRBV12-5; D unclear. V was clipped by 0 bases and J by 3 bases, with 18 bases between them. Germline-derived CDR1 and CDR2 are LGHNT and FRNRAP. CDR3 length: 17 amino acids. The CDR3 region has the DNA TGTGCTAGTGGTTTGGTACCCCCCCTTGACTTGTACTACGAGCAGTACTTC. Translated: CASGLVPPLDLYYEQYF. The full variable domain, rest sourced from reference TRBV12-5 and TRBJ2-7, is DARVTQTPRHKVTEMGQEVTMRCQPILGHNTVFWYRQTMMQGLELLAYFRNRAPLDDSGMPKDRFSAEMPDATLATLKIQPSEPRDSAVYFCASGLVPPLDLYYEQYFGPGTRLTVT.

This clone was detected many times. This chain links TRBV5-1 with TRBJ2-7, with 9 bases fitting TRBD1. V shed 3 bases and J 1 base; nucleotides not matched to a gene: 5. This CDR3 spans 15 amino acids. Germline CDR1 SGHRS, CDR2 YFSETQ. CDR3 sequence: CASSYRGQGSYEQYF. In DNA form, the CDR3 reads TGCGCCAGCAGCTATCGAGGACAGGGGTCCTACGAGCAGTACTTC.

The V gene is TRBV28, the J gene TRBJ2-5, with 10 bases that match TRBD2. Per germline, CDR1 MDHEN and CDR2 SYDVKM. The CDR3 has 15 residues. V shed 4 bases and J 3 bases; nucleotides not matched to a gene: 5. CDR3: CASSSGAGGEETQYF. In DNA, the CDR3 is TGTGCCAGCAGTTCCGGAGCGGGGGGGGAAGAGACCCAGTACTTC.

This clone was observed a few times. The V call is TRBV28, the J call TRBJ1-5, with D perhaps TRBD1 (6 bases). The germline V and J ends were trimmed by 1 base and 4 bases, with 11 bases remaining between them. The length of the CDR3 is 15 residues. Germline loops: CDR1 MDHEN, CDR2 SYDVKM. Here the CDR3 reads CASSLSRQVNQPQHF. The CDR3 DNA sequence: TGTGCCAGCAGTTTATCCCGACAGGTTAATCAGCCCCAGCATTTT.

This clone was seen once. The J gene is TRBJ2-5, the V gene TRBV2; 11 bases agree with TRBD2. Germline-derived CDR1 and CDR2 are SNHLY and FYNNEI. CDR3 length: 17 residues. Trimming at V came to 6 bases and at J to 4 bases, leaving 13 bases not matched to a gene. CDR3 in amino acids: CASRLEGLAEGSETQYF. The CDR3 DNA reads TGTGCCAGCAGGCTAGAGGGACTAGCGGAGGGTTCAGAGACCCAGTACTTC.

This sequence joins TRBV5-4 and TRBJ1-1, with a tentative D call TRBD1 (6 bases). With 0 bases removed from V and 7 bases from J, the gap between germline ends came to 10 bases. Germline-derived CDR1 and CDR2 are SGHNT and YYREEE (reference sequence). This CDR3 has 13 residues. CDR3 sequence reads: CASSLAGAGEAFF. The CDR3 DNA reads TGTGCCAGCAGCTTGGCAGGGGCGGGTGAAGCTTTCTTT.

V usage is TRBV4-3 and J usage is TRBJ2-1, with 9 bases identical to TRBD2. Germline CDR1 reads LGHNA; CDR2 reads YSLEER. This CDR3 is 16 amino acids long. J was trimmed by 4 bases and V by 0 bases; bases with no gene match: 4. CDR3 residues: CASSQDSGSFYNEQFF. The CDR3 DNA is TGCGCCAGCAGCCAAGATAGCGGGAGTTTTTACAATGAGCAGTTCTTC.